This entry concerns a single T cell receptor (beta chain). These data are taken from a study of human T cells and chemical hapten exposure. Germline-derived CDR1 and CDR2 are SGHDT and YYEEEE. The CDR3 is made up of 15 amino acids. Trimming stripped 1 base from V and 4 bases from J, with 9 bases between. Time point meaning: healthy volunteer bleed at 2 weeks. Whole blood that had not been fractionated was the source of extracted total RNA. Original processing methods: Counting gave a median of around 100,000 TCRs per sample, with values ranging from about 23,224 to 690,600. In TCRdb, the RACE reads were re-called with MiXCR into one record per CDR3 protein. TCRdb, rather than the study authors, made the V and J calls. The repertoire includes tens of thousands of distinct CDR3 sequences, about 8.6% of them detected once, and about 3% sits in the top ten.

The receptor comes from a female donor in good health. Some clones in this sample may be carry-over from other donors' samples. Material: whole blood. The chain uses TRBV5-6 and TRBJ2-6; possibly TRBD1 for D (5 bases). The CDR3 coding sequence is TGTGCCAGCAGCTTGAGGGGTTCCGGGGCCAACGTCCTGACTTTC. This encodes CASSLRGSGANVLTF.